This TCR beta chain was sequenced in a study of T cells in localized non-small cell lung cancer. The CDR3 is made up of 16 amino acids. V trimming: 0 bases; J trimming: 4 bases; junction bases outside the gene matches: 4. Per the germline V gene, CDR1 is MGHRA and CDR2 is YSYEKL. Only in-frame clones appear in the TCRdb table, and some are missing; sequencing was by immunoSEQ multiplex PCR. The data show about 45,000 clones, roughly 79% seen once. The chain has TRBV4-1 and TRBJ2-1; 9 nucleotides agree with TRBD1. The sequence came from a man aged 35 to 69 with stage III lung adenocarcinoma. This specimen consisted of peripheral blood mononuclear cells, obtained before any cancer treatment. As DNA, the CDR3 is TGCGCCAGCAGCCAAGAAGGGACAGGGCTGTACAATGAGCAGTTCTTC. As protein: CASSQEGTGLYNEQFF.